This T cell receptor beta chain originates from a study of human T cells and chemical hapten exposure. Looking at the study overall: The study sensitized with 2% DPC on a 2 cm by 2 cm patch of upper inner arm skin. Study findings and constraints: Expanded TCRs showed more large CDR3 clusters than pre-sensitization or healthy control sets. Unchanged with DPC sensitization were TCRs above 1 in 1000 frequency.

With respect to this clonotype: Its antigen is not known.

Via MiXCR, TCRdb re-called the RACE reads, giving one row per CDR3 protein. The sample contains about 110,000 distinct CDR3 sequences, about a tenth of which appear only once. Specified time point: patch test 2, 6 weeks after DPC sensitization. Specified treatment: therapeutic diphenylcyclopropenone sensitization with weekly scalp DPC. Looked up from germline, CDR1 is MNHEY and CDR2 is SMNVEV (reference sequence). This CDR3 comprises 15 residues. V was cut by 4 bases and J by 5 bases, with 17 bases left in between. This sequence joins TRBV27 and TRBJ2-5; tentatively, D is TRBD2 (6 bases). Specimen: whole blood, collected in connection with sensitization to the hapten diphenylcyclopropenone (DPC). This receptor was obtained from a middle-aged woman with alopecia areata. Some clones in this sample may be carry-over from other donors' samples. Here the CDR3 reads CASSSSRWGGETQYF. CDR3 nucleotides: TGTGCCAGCAGTTCGTCCAGGTGGGGAGGCGAGACCCAGTACTTC.